The T cell receptor beta chain described here comes from a study of cytomegalovirus exposure and HLA in healthy donors. Study context: Prior work identified 95 million to 120 million unique TCR beta sequences in some 180 million T cells. General study points: Researchers reported in a later analysis that common viral pathogens appeared linked to several top clusters. The availability of immune exposure information extended only to CMV serostatus.

Primers: 60 Vbeta forward and 13 Jbeta reverse. Method: immunoSEQ multiplex PCR; TCRdb's copy keeps in-frame clones and lacks some. The sample shows some 65,000 clones, about 70% of them seen only once. Comment on this clone: The antigen is unknown.

Germline trimming cut 6 bases from V and 2 bases from J; bases unmatched to any gene: 7. The CDR3 has 15 residues. Germline CDR1 is MNHEY and CDR2 is SMNVEV (reference sequence). The chain combines TRBV27 with TRBJ2-1; 7 positions agree with TRBD2. Sequencing input: PBMCs. The TCR was taken from a woman in her thirties in good health and CMV-seronegative. CDR3 in DNA: TGTGCCAGCAGCATCAGCGGGGACGCCTACAATGAGCAGTTCTTC. Its translation is CASSISGDAYNEQFF.